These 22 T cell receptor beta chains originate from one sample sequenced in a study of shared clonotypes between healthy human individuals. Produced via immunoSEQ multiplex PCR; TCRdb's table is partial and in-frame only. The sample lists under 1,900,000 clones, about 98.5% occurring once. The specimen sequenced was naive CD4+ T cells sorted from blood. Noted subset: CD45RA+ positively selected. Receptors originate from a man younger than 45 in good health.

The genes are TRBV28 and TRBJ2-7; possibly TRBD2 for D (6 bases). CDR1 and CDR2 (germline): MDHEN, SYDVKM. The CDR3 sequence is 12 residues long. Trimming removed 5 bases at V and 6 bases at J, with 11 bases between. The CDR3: CASSEEGPEQYF. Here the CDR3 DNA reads TGTGCCAGCAGTGAGGAGGGCCCCGAGCAGTACTTC. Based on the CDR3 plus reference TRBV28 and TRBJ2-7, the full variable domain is DVKVTQSSRYLVKRTGEKVFLECVQDMDHENMFWYRQDPGLGLRLIYFSYDVKMKEKGDIPEGYSVSREKKERFSLILESASTNQTSMYLCASSEEGPEQYFGPGTRLTVT.

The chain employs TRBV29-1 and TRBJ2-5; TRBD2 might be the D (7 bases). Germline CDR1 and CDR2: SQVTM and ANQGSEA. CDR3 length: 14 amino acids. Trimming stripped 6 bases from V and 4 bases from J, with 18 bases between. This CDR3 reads CSVGTIRGGETQYF. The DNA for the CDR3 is TGCAGCGTCGGGACTATCAGAGGGGGAGAGACCCAGTACTTC.

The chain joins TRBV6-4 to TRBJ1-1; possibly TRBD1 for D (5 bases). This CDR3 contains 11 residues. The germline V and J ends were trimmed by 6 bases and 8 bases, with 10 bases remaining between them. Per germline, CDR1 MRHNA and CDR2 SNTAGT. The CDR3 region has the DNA TGTGCCAGCAGACCCGGGACCGAAGCTTTCTTT. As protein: CASRPGTEAFF.

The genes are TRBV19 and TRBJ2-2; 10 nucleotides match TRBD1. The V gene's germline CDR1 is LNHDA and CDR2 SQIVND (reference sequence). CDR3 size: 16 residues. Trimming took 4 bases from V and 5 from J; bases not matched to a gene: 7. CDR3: CASSKRQGARTGELFF. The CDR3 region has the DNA TGTGCCAGTAGTAAGAGACAGGGGGCGCGGACCGGGGAGCTGTTTTTT. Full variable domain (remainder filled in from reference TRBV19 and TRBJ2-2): DGGITQSPKYLFRKEGQNVTLSCEQNLNHDAMYWYRQDPGQGLRLIYYSQIVNDFQKGDIAEGYSVSREKKESFPLTVTSAQKNPTAFYLCASSKRQGARTGELFFGEGSRLTVL.

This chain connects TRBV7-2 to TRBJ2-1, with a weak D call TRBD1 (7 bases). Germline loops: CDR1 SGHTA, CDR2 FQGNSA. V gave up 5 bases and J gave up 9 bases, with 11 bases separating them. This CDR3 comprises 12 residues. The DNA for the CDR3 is TGTGCCAGCAGCCAGGGGGGAGCTGAGCAGTTCTTC. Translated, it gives CASSQGGAEQFF.

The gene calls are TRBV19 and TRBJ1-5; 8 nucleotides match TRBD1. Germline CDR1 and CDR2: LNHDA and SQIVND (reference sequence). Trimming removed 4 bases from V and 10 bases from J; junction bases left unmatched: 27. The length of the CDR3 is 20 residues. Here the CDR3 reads CASSTPRQGTSSVGKEPQHF. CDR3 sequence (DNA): TGTGCCAGTAGTACTCCTCGACAGGGGACCTCATCAGTGGGAAAGGAACCCCAGCATTTT.

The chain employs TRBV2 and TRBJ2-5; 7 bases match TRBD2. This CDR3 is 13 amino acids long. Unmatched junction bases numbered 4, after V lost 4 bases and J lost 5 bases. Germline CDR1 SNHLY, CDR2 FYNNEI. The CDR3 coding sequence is TGTGCCAGCAGTGGGTTGGGAGGGGAGACCCAGTACTTC. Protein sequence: CASSGLGGETQYF.

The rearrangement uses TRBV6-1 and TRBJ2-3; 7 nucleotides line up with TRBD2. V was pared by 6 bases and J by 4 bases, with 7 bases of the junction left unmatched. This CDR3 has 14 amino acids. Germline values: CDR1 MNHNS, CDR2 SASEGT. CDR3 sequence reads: CASRNAGVSDTQYF. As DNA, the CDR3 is TGTGCCAGCAGGAACGCGGGAGTTTCAGATACGCAGTATTTT.

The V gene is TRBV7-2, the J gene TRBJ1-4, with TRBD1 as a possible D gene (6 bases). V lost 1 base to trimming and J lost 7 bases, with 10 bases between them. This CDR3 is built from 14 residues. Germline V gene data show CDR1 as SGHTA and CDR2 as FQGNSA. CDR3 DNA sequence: TGTGCCAGCAGCTTAGGAGGGGGTGGTGAAAAACTGTTTTTT. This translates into CASSLGGGGEKLFF.

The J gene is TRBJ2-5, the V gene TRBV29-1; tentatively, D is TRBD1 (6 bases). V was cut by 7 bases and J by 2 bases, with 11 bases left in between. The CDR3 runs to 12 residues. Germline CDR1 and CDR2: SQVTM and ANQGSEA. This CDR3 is CSARTDQETQYF. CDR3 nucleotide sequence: TGCAGCGCTCGGACAGATCAAGAGACCCAGTACTTC.

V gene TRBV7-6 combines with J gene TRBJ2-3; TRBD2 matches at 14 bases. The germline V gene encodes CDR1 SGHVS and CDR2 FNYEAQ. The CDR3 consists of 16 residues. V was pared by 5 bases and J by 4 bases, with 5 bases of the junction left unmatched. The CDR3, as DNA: TGTGCCAGCAGCCGCGGACTAGCGGGAGGCGCAGATACGCAGTATTTT. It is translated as CASSRGLAGGADTQYF.

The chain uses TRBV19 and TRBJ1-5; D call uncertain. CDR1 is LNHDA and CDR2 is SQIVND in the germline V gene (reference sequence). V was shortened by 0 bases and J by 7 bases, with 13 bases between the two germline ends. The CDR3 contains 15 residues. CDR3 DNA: TGTGCCAGTAGTATAGATGGGAGGCTCACGCAGCCCCAGCATTTT. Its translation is CASSIDGRLTQPQHF.

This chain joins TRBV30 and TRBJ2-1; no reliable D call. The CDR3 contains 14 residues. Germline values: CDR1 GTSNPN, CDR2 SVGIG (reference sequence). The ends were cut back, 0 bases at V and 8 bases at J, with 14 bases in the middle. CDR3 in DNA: TGTGCCTGGAGTGTAATTGGTTACGGATATGAGCAGTTCTTC. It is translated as CAWSVIGYGYEQFF.

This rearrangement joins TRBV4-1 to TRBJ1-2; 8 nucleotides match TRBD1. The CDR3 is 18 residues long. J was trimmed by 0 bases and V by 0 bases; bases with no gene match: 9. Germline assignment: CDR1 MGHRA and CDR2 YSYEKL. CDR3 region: CASSQDRGTGPTNYGYTF. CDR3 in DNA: TGCGCCAGCAGCCAAGATCGGGGGACAGGCCCGACTAACTATGGCTACACCTTC.

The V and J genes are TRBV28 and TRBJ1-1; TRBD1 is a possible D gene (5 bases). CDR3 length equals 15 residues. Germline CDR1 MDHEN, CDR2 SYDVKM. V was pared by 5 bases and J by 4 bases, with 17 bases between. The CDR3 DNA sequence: TGTGCCAGCAGTCCACCCCATTGGGGGAGCACTGAAGCTTTCTTT. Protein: CASSPPHWGSTEAFF.

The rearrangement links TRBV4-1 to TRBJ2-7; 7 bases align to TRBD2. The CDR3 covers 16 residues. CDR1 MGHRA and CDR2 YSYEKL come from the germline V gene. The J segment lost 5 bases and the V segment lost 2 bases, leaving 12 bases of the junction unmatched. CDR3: CASSQLPGRVPNEQYF. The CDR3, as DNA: TGCGCCAGCAGCCAACTTCCGGGGAGGGTACCTAACGAGCAGTACTTC.

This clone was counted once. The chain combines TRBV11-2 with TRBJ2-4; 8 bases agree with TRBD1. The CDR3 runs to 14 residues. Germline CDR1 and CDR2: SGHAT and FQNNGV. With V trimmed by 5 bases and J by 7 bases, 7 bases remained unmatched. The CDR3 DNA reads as TGTGCCAGCAGCCGGGACAGGTTGTCGAACATTCAGTACTTC. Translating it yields CASSRDRLSNIQYF.

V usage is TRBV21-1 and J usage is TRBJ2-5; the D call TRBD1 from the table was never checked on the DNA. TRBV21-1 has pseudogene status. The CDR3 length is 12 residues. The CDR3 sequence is CATLDSQETQYF. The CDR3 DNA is TGTGCCACATTGGACAGCCAAGAGACCCAGTACTTC.

The CDR3 DNA follows: TGTGCCAGCAGTTTTGCCGGGAGGTCCTACAATGAGCAGTTCTTC. Amino acids: CASSFAGRSYNEQFF. V gene TRBV27 combines with J gene TRBJ2-1; TRBD2 aligns across 7 bases. Germline CDR1 reads MNHEY; CDR2 reads SMNVEV (reference sequence). The junction had 3 bases not matched to a gene; V was cut back by 3 bases and J by 1 base. This CDR3 is 15 amino acids long.

The CDR3 coding sequence is TGTGCCAGCTCACCCCTGGGCAGGATGGGATACCAAGAGACCCAGTACTTC. Translated: CASSPLGRMGYQETQYF. The chain links TRBV18 to TRBJ2-5; unclear D gene. Germline V lookup: CDR1 KGHSH, CDR2 LQKENI. The CDR3 length is 17 residues. V lost 3 bases to trimming and J lost 0 bases, with 17 bases between them.

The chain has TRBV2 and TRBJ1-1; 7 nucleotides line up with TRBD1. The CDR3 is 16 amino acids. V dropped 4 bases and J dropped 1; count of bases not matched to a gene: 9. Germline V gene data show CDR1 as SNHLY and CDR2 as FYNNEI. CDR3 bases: TGTGCCAGCAGTGCTAGGAGGGGACAGCCGAACACTGAAGCTTTCTTT. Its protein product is CASSARRGQPNTEAFF.

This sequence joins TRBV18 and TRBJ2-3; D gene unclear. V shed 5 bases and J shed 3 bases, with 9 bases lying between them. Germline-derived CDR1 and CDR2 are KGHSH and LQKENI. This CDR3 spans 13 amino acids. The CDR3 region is CASSIDMTDTQYF. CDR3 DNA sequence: TGTGCCAGCTCAATAGACATGACAGATACGCAGTATTTT.